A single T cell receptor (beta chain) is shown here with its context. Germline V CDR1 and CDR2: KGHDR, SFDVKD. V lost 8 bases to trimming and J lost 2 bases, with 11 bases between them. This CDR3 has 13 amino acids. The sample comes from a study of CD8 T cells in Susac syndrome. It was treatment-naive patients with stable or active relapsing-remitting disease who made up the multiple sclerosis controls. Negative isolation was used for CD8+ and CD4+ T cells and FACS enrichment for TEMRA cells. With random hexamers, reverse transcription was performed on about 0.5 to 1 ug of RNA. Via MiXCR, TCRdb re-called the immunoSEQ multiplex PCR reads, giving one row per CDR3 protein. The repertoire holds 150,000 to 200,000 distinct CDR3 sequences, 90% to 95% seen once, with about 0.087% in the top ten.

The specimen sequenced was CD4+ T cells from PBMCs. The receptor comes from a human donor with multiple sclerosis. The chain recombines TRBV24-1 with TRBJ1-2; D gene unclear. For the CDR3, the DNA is TGTGCCACCAAGCCGTCAGCCAACTATGGCTACACCTTC. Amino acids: CATKPSANYGYTF.